The 30 T cell receptor beta chains below come from one sample, sequenced in a study of cytomegalovirus exposure and HLA in healthy donors. The primer mix had 60 Vbeta and 13 Jbeta primers. Produced via immunoSEQ multiplex PCR; TCRdb's table is partial and in-frame only. The sample lists roughly 170,000 clones; roughly 82% were seen once. Sequencing was done on a sample of PBMCs. These receptors all stem from a woman younger than 45 in good health and CMV-seronegative.

A few counts support this clone. For the CDR3, the DNA is TGTGCCAGTAGGATCCCTCCTAGCGGGGGGTCCACCGGGGAGCTGTTTTTT. Its protein product is CASRIPPSGGSTGELFF. This chain links TRBV19 with TRBJ2-2, with TRBD2 identical over 11 bases. Germline CDR1 is LNHDA and CDR2 is SQIVND (reference sequence). CDR3 length equals 17 residues. Trimming removed 6 bases from V and 4 bases from J; junction bases left unmatched: 10.

The genes are TRBV29-1 and TRBJ1-1, with 12 bases aligning to TRBD1. CDR3 length: 17 residues. In germline, CDR1 is SQVTM, CDR2 ANQGSEA. V shed 0 bases, J shed 1 base, and the junction held 6 bases outside the gene matches. The CDR3 bases are TGCAGCGTTGAAGATAGCGGGGACAGGGGGCCGAACACTGAAGCTTTCTTT. Amino acid sequence: CSVEDSGDRGPNTEAFF.

The chain combines TRBV29-1 with TRBJ2-5; D is unclear. Judging by the DNA end, TRBJ2-7 fits better; the J call may be wrong. This CDR3 has 12 residues. Germline V CDR1 and CDR2: SQVTM, ANQGSEA. This CDR3 is CSVEDWRNEQYF. CDR3 bases: TGCAGCGTTGAAGATTGGCGGAACGAGCAGTACTTC.

This chain uses TRBV27 with TRBJ2-7; weak D call: TRBD2 (5 bases). The germline CDR1 and CDR2 sequences are MNHEY and SMNVEV (reference sequence). This CDR3 is built from 14 residues. The V and J ends lost 0 bases and 2 bases respectively, with 8 bases between them. DNA of the CDR3: TGTGCCAGCAGTTTATCTTCCGGGACCTACGAGCAGTACTTC. Amino acid sequence: CASSLSSGTYEQYF.

This CDR3 reads CASSSVSYGYTF. CDR3 nucleotide sequence: TGTGCCAGCAGCTCAGTAAGCTATGGCTACACCTTC. The rearrangement links TRBV7-9 to TRBJ1-2; no clear D gene. This CDR3 spans 12 amino acids. Trimming took off 4 bases at V and 4 bases at J, with 7 bases between the two ends. Germline lookup yields CDR1 SEHNR and CDR2 FQNEAQ (reference sequence). The full variable domain, rest sourced from reference TRBV7-9 and TRBJ1-2, is DTGVSQNPRHKITKRGQNVTFRCDPISEHNRLYWYRQTLGQGPEFLTYFQNEAQLEKSRLLSDRFSAERPKGSFSTLEIQRTEQGDSAMYLCASSSVSYGYTFGSGTRLTVV.

The table lists this clone with a count of one. The V gene is TRBV28, the J gene TRBJ2-7; possibly TRBD1 for D (6 bases). The CDR3 is 15 residues long. Trimming left V 6 bases short and J 0 bases short, with 15 bases between. CDR1 is MDHEN, CDR2 SYDVKM, per germline. CDR3 sequence reads: CASSKGVLPSYEQYF. The CDR3 coding sequence is TGTGCCAGCAGCAAGGGGGTACTTCCCTCCTACGAGCAGTACTTC. Together with reference TRBV28 and TRBJ2-7, the CDR3 gives the full variable domain: DVKVTQSSRYLVKRTGEKVFLECVQDMDHENMFWYRQDPGLGLRLIYFSYDVKMKEKGDIPEGYSVSREKKERFSLILESASTNQTSMYLCASSKGVLPSYEQYFGPGTRLTVT.

The chain recombines TRBV5-3 with TRBJ2-3; 11 nucleotides line up with TRBD2. TRBV5-3 is reported as an ORF; its role is uncertain. The CDR3 has 19 amino acids. V gave up 2 bases and J gave up 7 bases; unmatched junction bases: 18. The CDR3 DNA follows: TGTGCCAGAAGCTTCACCCTAGCGGGGGGCGAGCGGGCTCTGCATACGCAGTATTTT. It is translated as CARSFTLAGGERALHTQYF.

The chain links TRBV7-8 to TRBJ2-7, with 7 positions matching TRBD2. CDR3 length: 14 residues. The junction had 4 bases not matched to a gene; V was cut back by 2 bases and J by 3 bases. Germline V gene sequence: CDR1 SGHVS, CDR2 FQNEAQ. This chain's CDR3 is CASSLRGGNYEQYF. The CDR3 DNA follows: TGTGCCAGCAGCTTACGCGGGGGAAACTACGAGCAGTACTTC.

The rearrangement joins TRBV6-6 to TRBJ2-5, with D possibly TRBD1 on 6 matching bases. CDR1 MNHNY and CDR2 SVGAGI come from the germline V gene (reference sequence). Trimming cost V 8 bases and J 7 bases, with 17 bases left between them. The CDR3 consists of 13 residues. In DNA form, the CDR3 reads TGTGCCAGCTCAAGTCAGGGGTCGGCGACCCAGTACTTC. It specifies CASSSQGSATQYF.

V usage is TRBV6-6 and J usage is TRBJ2-1; D gene uncertain. Trimming removed 6 bases from V and 0 bases from J, with 9 bases in between. Germline V CDR1 and CDR2: MNHNY, SVGAGI (reference sequence). There are 14 residues in the CDR3. CDR3 in DNA: TGTGCCAGCAGCCTAGGCCGCTCCTACAATGAGCAGTTCTTC. Translated: CASSLGRSYNEQFF.

CDR3 nucleotides: TGCGCCAGCAGCTTGGGACAGGGTGTAGATACGCAGTATTTT. The encoded protein is CASSLGQGVDTQYF. The genes are TRBV5-1 and TRBJ2-3, with 7 bases identical to TRBD1. Germline CDR1 SGHRS, CDR2 YFSETQ. CDR3 length: 14 amino acids. V lost 0 bases and J lost 5; bases outside the gene matches: 3. The complete variable domain, with remaining parts taken from reference TRBV5-1 and TRBJ2-3, reads KAGVTQTPRYLIKTRGQQVTLSCSPISGHRSVSWYQQTPGQGLQFLFEYFSETQRNKGNFPGRFSGRQFSNSRSEMNVSTLELGDSALYLCASSLGQGVDTQYFGPGTRLTVL.

The rearrangement links TRBV4-1 to TRBJ1-6, with D hard to call. V lost 4 bases to trimming and J lost 7 bases, with 5 bases between them. Germline V gene lookup returns CDR1 MGHRA and CDR2 YSYEKL. The CDR3 totals 12 residues. DNA for the CDR3: TGCGCCAGCAGCCGTCAAAATTCACCCCTCCACTTT. Protein sequence: CASSRQNSPLHF.

The chain has TRBV13 and TRBJ2-7; 8 nucleotides align to TRBD2. This CDR3 has 15 amino acids. Trimming took 6 bases from V and 3 from J; bases not matched to a gene: 10. Germline V gene sequence: CDR1 PRHDT, CDR2 FYEKMQ (reference sequence). CDR3 bases: TGTGCCAGCAGTCAACGTAGCGGGGTTTTCTACGAGCAGTACTTC. Translation: CASSQRSGVFYEQYF.

The chain recombines TRBV6-5 with TRBJ2-3; the match to TRBD1 covers 9 bases. This CDR3 comprises 15 residues. The J segment lost 0 bases and the V segment lost 5 bases, leaving 3 bases of the junction unmatched. CDR1 is MNHEY and CDR2 is SVGAGI in the germline V gene. Written as DNA, the CDR3 is TGTGCCAGCAGTCTACAGGGGGCTAGCACAGATACGCAGTATTTT. It is translated as CASSLQGASTDTQYF.

The genes are TRBV27 and TRBJ2-5; 8 bases map to TRBD2. The J call may be mistaken, given a closer DNA end match to TRBJ2-7. The CDR3 is 17 amino acids. Germline V lookup: CDR1 MNHEY, CDR2 SMNVEV (reference sequence). The CDR3 sequence is CASSLRALAGWTYEQYF. As DNA, the CDR3 is TGTGCCAGCAGTTTGAGGGCGCTAGCGGGTTGGACCTACGAGCAGTACTTC.

Only a few counts were recorded for this clone. This rearrangement joins TRBV27 to TRBJ2-1, with TRBD1 matching over 9 bases. Losses at the gene ends were 3 bases for V and 6 bases for J; bases not matched to a gene: 6. This CDR3 contains 15 residues. The germline CDR1 and CDR2 sequences are MNHEY and SMNVEV (reference sequence). The CDR3 here is CASSFGTGFINEQFF. The CDR3 DNA sequence: TGTGCCAGCAGTTTCGGGACAGGGTTTATCAATGAGCAGTTCTTC.

V gene TRBV27 combines with J gene TRBJ2-5; 13 bases are shared with TRBD2. V shed 8 bases and J 3 bases; nucleotides not matched to a gene: 6. Germline assignment: CDR1 MNHEY and CDR2 SMNVEV (reference sequence). CDR3 size: 15 residues. CDR3 sequence: CASGLAGAVKETQYF. The CDR3 nucleotides read TGTGCCAGCGGACTAGCGGGAGCTGTGAAAGAGACCCAGTACTTC.

The rearrangement links TRBV7-2 to TRBJ1-1; D ambiguous. The CDR3 extends over 14 amino acids. V shed 4 bases and J shed 4 bases, with 13 bases lying between them. From germline, CDR1 is SGHTA and CDR2 FQGNSA. The CDR3 loop reads CASSSALSSTEAFF. The CDR3 region has the DNA TGTGCCAGCAGCTCAGCTTTGTCCAGCACTGAAGCTTTCTTT. Variable domain in full (rest from reference TRBV7-2 and TRBJ1-1): GAGVSQSPSNKVTEKGKDVELRCDPISGHTALYWYRQSLGQGLEFLIYFQGNSAPDKSGLPSDRFSAERTGGSVSTLTIQRTQQEDSAVYLCASSSALSSTEAFFGQGTRLTVV.

The rearrangement joins TRBV19 to TRBJ1-1, with a tentative D call TRBD1 (6 bases). V lost 4 bases to trimming and J lost 6 bases, with 21 bases between them. This CDR3 comprises 16 residues. From germline, CDR1 is LNHDA and CDR2 SQIVND (reference sequence). CDR3: CASSTVRRGGSPEAFF. In DNA form, the CDR3 reads TGTGCCAGTAGTACCGTACGGAGGGGGGGATCACCTGAAGCTTTCTTT. The variable domain in full, completed from reference TRBV19 and TRBJ1-1, reads DGGITQSPKYLFRKEGQNVTLSCEQNLNHDAMYWYRQDPGQGLRLIYYSQIVNDFQKGDIAEGYSVSREKKESFPLTVTSAQKNPTAFYLCASSTVRRGGSPEAFFGQGTRLTVV.

This chain connects TRBV9 to TRBJ1-2, with TRBD1 matching 7 bases. This CDR3 contains 15 residues. V dropped 4 bases and J dropped 5; count of bases not matched to a gene: 11. Germline loops: CDR1 SGDLS, CDR2 YYNGEE. Written as DNA, the CDR3 is TGTGCCAGCAGCAGTAACCTGGGACAGAGGTATGGCTACACCTTC. Translating gives CASSSNLGQRYGYTF.

This clone has more than one count but fewer than ten. This chain links TRBV19 with TRBJ1-5; D is undetermined. This CDR3 contains 14 residues. V lost 7 bases and J 0 bases, leaving 10 bases between the germline ends. CDR1 is LNHDA and CDR2 is SQIVND in the germline V gene (reference sequence). The CDR3 nucleotides read TGTGCCAGTACTACAGCTTATAGCAATCAGCCCCAGCATTTT. Amino acid sequence: CASTTAYSNQPQHF.

The CDR3 bases are TGTGCCACCAGCAGAGTCGCCGCGGGGGGGACAGATACGCAGTATTTT. Translation gives CATSRVAAGGTDTQYF. V usage is TRBV15 and J usage is TRBJ2-3; 9 bases are a match to TRBD2. V was pared by 1 base and J by 3 bases, with 5 bases of the junction left unmatched. The CDR3 is made up of 16 amino acids. The germline V gene encodes CDR1 LNHNV and CDR2 YYDKDF (reference sequence).

The genes are TRBV5-1 and TRBJ1-1, with D possibly TRBD1 on 5 matching bases. Trimming removed 4 bases from V and 4 bases from J, with 14 bases in between. CDR1 is SGHRS and CDR2 is YFSETQ in the germline V gene. CDR3 length equals 14 residues. The CDR3 nucleotides read TGCGCCAGCAGCCCCCCTACAGGCCCCACTGAAGCTTTCTTT. Protein sequence: CASSPPTGPTEAFF.

This chain uses TRBV7-2 with TRBJ2-5; 10 bases map to TRBD1. The ends lost 2 bases at V and 7 bases at J; junction bases unmatched: 10. The CDR3 runs 16 residues. The germline V gene encodes CDR1 SGHTA and CDR2 FQGNSA. The CDR3 reads CASSLPQGQGMGTQYF. The CDR3 DNA sequence: TGTGCCAGCAGCTTACCCCAGGGACAGGGGATGGGGACCCAGTACTTC.

The J gene is TRBJ1-2, the V gene TRBV4-1, with 10 nucleotides matching TRBD1. J lost 4 bases, V lost 1 base, and 18 bases had no gene match. Germline assignment: CDR1 MGHRA and CDR2 YSYEKL. CDR3 length equals 20 residues. For the CDR3, the DNA is TGCGCCAGCAGCCAAGGAGGGGCCGGGACAGGGGCCTCTGTGGGCTATGGCTACACCTTC. Translated: CASSQGGAGTGASVGYGYTF.

The J gene is TRBJ2-3, the V gene TRBV2; TRBD1 matches at 7 bases. CDR1 SNHLY and CDR2 FYNNEI come from the germline V gene. CDR3 length: 15 amino acids. V trimming: 6 bases; J trimming: 4 bases; junction bases outside the gene matches: 10. Here the CDR3 DNA reads TGTGCCAGCAGCAAAGACAGGGAAGGGGCAGATACGCAGTATTTT. It codes for CASSKDREGADTQYF.

V gene TRBV25-1 combines with J gene TRBJ1-2; 7 bases fit TRBD1. The J segment lost 5 bases and the V segment lost 5 bases, leaving 2 bases of the junction unmatched. The CDR3 sequence is 12 residues long. Germline V gene data show CDR1 as MGHDK and CDR2 as SYGVNS. The CDR3 region has the DNA TGTGCCAGCAGTCCCAGGGGGTATGGCTACACCTTC. This translates into CASSPRGYGYTF.

The V gene is TRBV28, the J gene TRBJ2-7; 10 bases agree with TRBD1. From germline, CDR1 is MDHEN and CDR2 SYDVKM. There are 15 residues in the CDR3. After removal of 6 bases from V and 4 bases from J, the junction contained 9 bases not matched to a gene. The CDR3 DNA follows: TGTGCCAGCAGCCCCCCGGGACAGGGGTTTTACGAGCAGTACTTC. Translating it yields CASSPPGQGFYEQYF.

The chain couples TRBV7-2 to TRBJ2-5; 7 nucleotides match TRBD2. Germline CDR1 is SGHTA and CDR2 is FQGNSA. This CDR3 contains 13 residues. V was pared by 5 bases and J by 7 bases, with 7 bases of the junction left unmatched. CDR3: CASSPGGFGTQYF. In DNA, the CDR3 is TGTGCCAGCAGCCCGGGGGGTTTCGGGACCCAGTACTTC.

V is TRBV28 and J is TRBJ1-2; TRBD1 is a possible D gene (5 bases). The germline CDR1 and CDR2 sequences are MDHEN and SYDVKM. The ends were cut back, 6 bases at V and 4 bases at J, with 21 bases in the middle. The length of the CDR3 is 16 residues. The CDR3 sequence: CASSYMTRGDVYGYTF. DNA for the CDR3: TGTGCCAGCAGCTACATGACCCGGGGGGATGTCTATGGCTACACCTTC.